Presented here are 13 T cell receptor beta chains from one specimen sequenced in a study of blood T cell repertoires in COVID-19. Only in-frame clones appear in the TCRdb table, and some are missing; sequencing was by immunoSEQ multiplex PCR. The sample shows roughly 240,000 clones, approximately 82% of them seen only once. Sequencing was performed on peripheral blood. The receptors were sampled from a man aged 55 to 70 who had recovered from COVID-19.

V usage is TRBV3-1 (or the pseudogene TRBV3-2) and J usage is TRBJ1-6; no reliable D call. CDR3 size: 16 residues. Germline-derived CDR1 and CDR2 are LGHDT and YNNKEL (reference sequence). V was clipped by 1 base and J by 7 bases, with 14 bases between them. CDR3 protein: CASSQGGRPTNSPLHF. CDR3 nucleotides: TGTGCCAGCAGCCAAGGAGGGCGGCCGACAAATTCACCCCTCCACTTT.

This rearrangement joins TRBV7-6 to TRBJ2-5, with 10 bases identical to TRBD2. The CDR3 spans 15 residues. V lost 6 bases and J lost 1; bases outside the gene matches: 5. Germline V gene lookup returns CDR1 SGHVS and CDR2 FNYEAQ. Here the CDR3 reads CASSPSGSAQETQYF. In nucleotides, the CDR3 is TGTGCCAGCAGTCCTAGCGGGAGTGCCCAAGAGACCCAGTACTTC.

The chain has TRBV7-2 and TRBJ2-2; D perhaps matches TRBD1 (6 bases). CDR1 is SGHTA, CDR2 FQGNSA, per germline. The CDR3 runs 14 residues. Trimming removed 1 base at V and 6 bases at J, with 9 bases between. The CDR3 sequence: CASSLVAGAGELFF. Written as DNA, the CDR3 is TGTGCCAGCAGCTTAGTGGCAGGGGCCGGGGAGCTGTTTTTT.

The chain couples TRBV5-1 to TRBJ2-4; tentative D call: TRBD1 (6 bases). Between the trimmed V and J ends, which lost 0 bases and 6 bases, there was a span of 7 bases. Germline V CDR1 and CDR2: SGHRS, YFSETQ. The CDR3 sequence is 13 residues long. The CDR3 sequence: CASSLVRGNIQYF. CDR3 DNA: TGCGCCAGCAGCTTGGTCAGGGGAAACATTCAGTACTTC.

The gene calls are TRBV6-6 and TRBJ2-7, with 8 nucleotides matching TRBD2. The CDR3 runs to 11 residues. With V trimmed by 5 bases and J by 7 bases, 1 base remained unmatched. In germline, CDR1 is MNHNY, CDR2 SVGAGI (reference sequence). CDR3 region: CASSRGGEQYF. In nucleotides, the CDR3 is TGTGCCAGCAGTCGGGGGGGGGAGCAGTACTTC.

The chain carries TRBV19 and TRBJ2-1, with TRBD1 matching 9 bases. Trimming took 10 bases from V and 3 from J; bases not matched to a gene: 10. The germline V gene has CDR1 LNHDA and CDR2 SQIVND (reference sequence). The length of the CDR3 is 15 residues. DNA for the CDR3: TGTGCCACCACCCTGGACAGGGGTTTCTACAATGAGCAGTTCTTC. Its translation: CATTLDRGFYNEQFF.

V gene TRBV7-8 combines with J gene TRBJ2-1; D gene ambiguous. The CDR3 extends over 14 amino acids. The V and J ends lost 0 bases and 6 bases respectively, with 9 bases between them. Germline CDR1 and CDR2: SGHVS and FQNEAQ. The CDR3: CASSLARLTNEQFF. CDR3 coding DNA: TGTGCCAGCAGCTTAGCGCGGTTAACCAATGAGCAGTTCTTC.

The chain uses TRBV30 and TRBJ1-2; no definite D call. The germline V gene has CDR1 GTSNPN and CDR2 SVGIG (reference sequence). Between the trimmed V and J ends, which lost 5 bases and 1 base, there was a span of 8 bases. This CDR3 comprises 12 residues. For the CDR3, the DNA is TGTGCCTGGTTTGGTAGTAACTATGGCTACACCTTC. It yields the protein CAWFGSNYGYTF.

This clone was picked up one time. This chain joins TRBV4-1 and TRBJ1-2, with TRBD1 as a possible D gene (5 bases). The CDR3 sequence is 17 residues long. V lost 0 bases to trimming and J lost 2 bases, with 16 bases between them. The germline V gene has CDR1 MGHRA and CDR2 YSYEKL. The chain's CDR3 is CASSQDSDTALNYGYTF. CDR3 DNA sequence: TGCGCCAGCAGCCAAGACTCGGACACAGCTCTGAACTATGGCTACACCTTC.

The V and J genes are TRBV5-1 and TRBJ1-2; 8 bases align to TRBD1. CDR1 is SGHRS, CDR2 YFSETQ, per germline. The CDR3 length is 13 residues. The J segment lost 2 bases and the V segment lost 7 bases, leaving 4 bases of the junction unmatched. CDR3 sequence: CASRRTGNYGYTF. CDR3 coding DNA: TGCGCCAGCCGCCGGACAGGGAACTATGGCTACACCTTC. The full variable domain, rest sourced from reference TRBV5-1 and TRBJ1-2, is KAGVTQTPRYLIKTRGQQVTLSCSPISGHRSVSWYQQTPGQGLQFLFEYFSETQRNKGNFPGRFSGRQFSNSRSEMNVSTLELGDSALYLCASRRTGNYGYTFGSGTRLTVV.

This sequence joins TRBV18 and TRBJ1-2; 10 bases map to TRBD1. Germline CDR1 reads KGHSH; CDR2 reads LQKENI. CDR3 length equals 16 residues. V was pared by 3 bases and J by 6 bases, with 10 bases of the junction left unmatched. The CDR3 DNA reads as TGTGCCAGCTCACCCCGAGGGACAGGGGCAGAGGATGGCTACACCTTC. Encoded protein: CASSPRGTGAEDGYTF.

The gene calls are TRBV19 and TRBJ1-4, with D unclear. Deletions cut 1 base from V and 7 bases from J, with 10 bases between. The CDR3 is made up of 14 amino acids. CDR1 is LNHDA and CDR2 is SQIVND in the germline V gene (reference sequence). The DNA of the CDR3 is TGTGCCAGTAGTATAGTGCCGCGGTCTGAAAAACTGTTTTTT. Protein product: CASSIVPRSEKLFF.

This clone showed up just a few times. This rearrangement joins TRBV9 to TRBJ2-7; D possibly corresponds to TRBD1 (7 bases). There are 15 residues in the CDR3. Germline V gives CDR1 SGDLS, CDR2 YYNGEE. V was shortened by 0 bases and J by 2 bases, with 12 bases between the two germline ends. CDR3 DNA: TGTGCCAGCAGCGTAGGAGGAGGGGGCCCCTACGAGCAGTACTTC. Translated: CASSVGGGGPYEQYF.